The sequence of this TCR beta chain was determined in a study of CD8 T cells in Susac syndrome. Sequencing of TCR beta was performed on blood CD8+ and CD4+ T cells. Healthy donors matched for age and sex were used as controls. TEMRA cells were FACS-enriched, and CD8+ and CD4+ T cells were isolated negatively. Random hexamers were used to reverse transcribe an amount of roughly 0.5 to 1 ug RNA. Coverage of TCR beta CDR3 amplification by immunoSEQ multiplex PCR extended to 54 Vbeta and 13 Jbeta. Via MiXCR, TCRdb re-called the immunoSEQ multiplex PCR reads, giving one row per CDR3 protein. The sample consists of some 150,000 distinct CDR3 sequences, approximately 93% of them appearing once. This CDR3 is 12 amino acids long. Germline lookup yields CDR1 LGHDT and CDR2 YNNKEL (reference sequence). Trimming removed 3 bases from V and 8 bases from J, with 5 bases in between.

The sequenced sample was CD4+ T cells from PBMCs. The chain joins TRBV3-1 to TRBJ1-6, with no clear D. This TCR was sampled from a human donor in good health. CDR3 loop: CASSHPYSPLHF. Here the CDR3 DNA reads TGTGCCAGCAGCCATCCCTATTCACCCCTCCACTTT.